The 11 T cell receptor beta chains in this list originate from one sample, sequenced in a study of cytomegalovirus exposure and HLA in healthy donors. PCR used 60 Vbeta primers and 13 Jbeta primers. Sequencing used immunoSEQ multiplex PCR; TCRdb keeps in-frame clones, though not all of them. The sample holds roughly 180,000 clones, around 81% seen once. What was sequenced was PBMCs. The receptor set was obtained from a woman aged 18-29 years in good health and CMV-seropositive.

This rearrangement joins TRBV19 to TRBJ1-5; 7 bases match TRBD1. The CDR3 spans 17 residues. V gave up 3 bases and J gave up 0 bases; unmatched junction bases: 8. Germline CDR1 is LNHDA and CDR2 is SQIVND (reference sequence). The CDR3 bases are TGTGCCAGTAGTATCGTGGGGACAGCCTATAGCAATCAGCCCCAGCATTTT. This encodes CASSIVGTAYSNQPQHF. The whole variable domain, remainder taken from reference TRBV19 and TRBJ1-5, is DGGITQSPKYLFRKEGQNVTLSCEQNLNHDAMYWYRQDPGQGLRLIYYSQIVNDFQKGDIAEGYSVSREKKESFPLTVTSAQKNPTAFYLCASSIVGTAYSNQPQHFGDGTRLSIL.

The genes are TRBV19 and TRBJ1-1; no clear D gene. The germline V gene has CDR1 LNHDA and CDR2 SQIVND (reference sequence). This CDR3 is built from 15 residues. Trimming took off 3 bases at V and 0 bases at J, with 11 bases between the two ends. In DNA, the CDR3 is TGTGCCAGTAGTATGCACGGAGTTATGAACACTGAAGCTTTCTTT. This gives the protein CASSMHGVMNTEAFF.

This chain uses TRBV6-6 with TRBJ1-4, with a weak D call TRBD1 (5 bases). The CDR3 is 15 amino acids. The V and J ends lost 6 bases and 5 bases respectively, with 16 bases between them. Germline-derived CDR1 and CDR2 are MNHNY and SVGAGI (reference sequence). The CDR3, as DNA: TGTGCCAGCAGCCCTCCCGGGGGAGGAAATGAAAAACTGTTTTTT. Protein product: CASSPPGGGNEKLFF.

This rearrangement joins TRBV7-2 to TRBJ2-5, with 8 positions matching TRBD2. The CDR3 sequence is 15 residues long. In germline, CDR1 is SGHTA, CDR2 FQGNSA. V shed 1 base and J 3 bases; nucleotides not matched to a gene: 4. The CDR3, as DNA: TGTGCCAGCAGCTTAGGTTTAGCGGGGAAAGAGACCCAGTACTTC. Translation: CASSLGLAGKETQYF.

The chain joins TRBV2 to TRBJ2-5, with TRBD2 matching 7 bases. The trim removed 3 bases at V and 5 bases at J, leaving 12 bases unmatched. CDR1 is SNHLY and CDR2 is FYNNEI in the germline V gene. The CDR3 length is 16 residues. The chain's CDR3 is CASSEPPAGVGETQYF. CDR3 in DNA: TGTGCCAGCAGTGAGCCCCCCGCGGGGGTGGGGGAGACCCAGTACTTC.

This clone appeared a single time. The chain combines TRBV29-1 with TRBJ1-6; D may be TRBD1 (6 bases). The length of the CDR3 is 13 residues. Trimming removed 0 bases at V and 9 bases at J, with 9 bases between. Germline values: CDR1 SQVTM, CDR2 ANQGSEA. The CDR3 sequence is CSVEEQQGSPLHF. In DNA, the CDR3 is TGCAGCGTTGAAGAGCAACAGGGTTCACCCCTCCACTTT.

The CDR3: CASSPSGGARWRDTQYF. CDR3 nucleotide sequence: TGCGCCAGCAGCCCCAGCGGGGGGGCCAGGTGGAGAGATACGCAGTATTTT. The rearrangement uses TRBV5-1 and TRBJ2-3; 10 bases match TRBD2. The CDR3 loop spans 17 amino acids. CDR1 is SGHRS and CDR2 is YFSETQ in the germline V gene. Trimming cost V 4 bases and J 5 bases; bases outside gene matches: 13.

V usage is TRBV4-3 and J usage is TRBJ1-2; D is unresolved. This CDR3 has 17 amino acids. Germline V gene lookup returns CDR1 LGHNA and CDR2 YSLEER. The germline V and J ends were trimmed by 2 bases and 5 bases, with 21 bases remaining between them. The CDR3 is CASSQSFIVVELYGYTF. The CDR3 DNA is TGCGCCAGCAGCCAATCATTTATTGTGGTGGAGTTATATGGCTACACCTTC.

The J gene is TRBJ1-1, the V gene TRBV11-1, with 8 nucleotides matching TRBD1. CDR3 length: 14 residues. J was trimmed by 4 bases and V by 7 bases; bases with no gene match: 8. Germline CDR1 and CDR2: SGHAT and FQDESV (reference sequence). CDR3: CASKTGTGSTEAFF. Here the CDR3 DNA reads TGTGCCAGCAAGACCGGGACAGGTAGCACTGAAGCTTTCTTT. Filled out from reference TRBV11-1 and TRBJ1-1, the complete variable domain reads EAEVAQSPRYKITEKSQAVAFWCDPISGHATLYWYRQILGQGPELLVQFQDESVVDDSQLPKDRFSAERLKGVDSTLKIQPAELGDSAMYLCASKTGTGSTEAFFGQGTRLTVV.

The chain links TRBV6-5 to TRBJ2-5; D may be TRBD2 (6 bases). The CDR3 contains 13 residues. Germline V gene sequence: CDR1 MNHEY, CDR2 SVGAGI. V shed 9 bases and J shed 5 bases, with 16 bases lying between them. As DNA, the CDR3 is TGTGCCAGTAGGCGGGATAGAGTGGAGACCCAGTACTTC. Its protein is CASRRDRVETQYF.

V gene TRBV4-2 combines with J gene TRBJ2-3; 11 nucleotides agree with TRBD2. This CDR3 is 16 amino acids long. After removal of 0 bases from V and 4 bases from J, the junction contained 3 bases not matched to a gene. Germline values: CDR1 LGHNA, CDR2 YNFKEQ. The chain's CDR3 is CASSQDSGGGSDTQYF. The CDR3 DNA reads as TGTGCCAGCAGCCAAGATAGCGGGGGGGGATCAGATACGCAGTATTTT.